This T cell receptor beta chain originates from a study of T cells in Graves' hyperthyroidism and ophthalmopathy. Overall study findings and caveats: A 13 V-J signature model discriminated ophthalmopathy versus stable hyperthyroidism. Model output signaled ophthalmopathy a median around 6.9 months ahead of onset.

The V gene's germline CDR1 is SGDLS and CDR2 YYNGEE. The ends were cut back, 0 bases at V and 10 bases at J, with 17 bases in the middle. The CDR3 runs 15 residues. What was amplified from RNA transcripts were TCR beta CDR3 regions. TCR CDR3 regions were first amplified by RT-PCR with HTBI primers. Via MiXCR, TCRdb re-called the multiplex PCR reads, giving one row per CDR3 protein. The table includes hundreds of thousands of distinct CDR3 sequences, more than 15% detected once. Comment on this clonotype: The antigen remains unidentified.

The TCR originated in a middle-aged woman with Graves' ophthalmopathy. The specimen was blood. The chain is built from TRBV9 and TRBJ2-1; possibly TRBD2 for D (6 bases). Written as DNA, the CDR3 is TGTGCCAGCAGCGTAGCGGGAGCGACGGTAGGCGAGCAGTTCTTC. It translates to CASSVAGATVGEQFF.